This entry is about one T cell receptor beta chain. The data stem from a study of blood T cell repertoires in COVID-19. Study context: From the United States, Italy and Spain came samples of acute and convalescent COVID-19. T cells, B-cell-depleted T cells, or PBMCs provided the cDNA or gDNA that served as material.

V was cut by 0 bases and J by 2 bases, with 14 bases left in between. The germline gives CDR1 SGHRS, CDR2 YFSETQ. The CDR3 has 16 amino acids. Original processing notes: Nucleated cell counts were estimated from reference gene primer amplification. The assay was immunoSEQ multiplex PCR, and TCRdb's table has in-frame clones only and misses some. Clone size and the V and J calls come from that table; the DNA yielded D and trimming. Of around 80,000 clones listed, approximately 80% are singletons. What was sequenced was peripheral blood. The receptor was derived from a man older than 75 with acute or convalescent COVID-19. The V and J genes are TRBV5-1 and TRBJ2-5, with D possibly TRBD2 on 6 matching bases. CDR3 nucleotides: TGCGCCAGCAGCTTGGGGCCGAACGGGGGTCAAGAGACCCAGTACTTC. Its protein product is CASSLGPNGGQETQYF.